Below are 28 T cell receptor beta chains sequenced from a single sample in a study of cytotoxic CD8 clonotypes in ibrutinib-treated CLL. Here immunoSEQ multiplex PCR was the method, and the copy in TCRdb shows in-frame clones only, minus some. The table includes 6,200 or so clones, roughly three quarters detected once. The input for sequencing was PBMCs, taken before ibrutinib treatment. Receptors were obtained from a human donor with chronic lymphocytic leukemia.

The rearrangement uses TRBV6-5 and TRBJ2-2, with D tentatively TRBD2 (5 bases). This CDR3 region has 15 residues. Germline V gene data show CDR1 as MNHEY and CDR2 as SVGAGI. The germline V and J ends were trimmed by 0 bases and 2 bases, with 7 bases remaining between them. This chain's CDR3 is CASSYSSGNTGELFF. The CDR3 coding sequence is TGTGCCAGCAGTTACTCGAGCGGAAACACCGGGGAGCTGTTTTTT.

This clone occurred a few times. The V and J genes are TRBV6-1 and TRBJ1-4; tentative D call: TRBD1 (5 bases). CDR3 size: 16 residues. V shed 0 bases and J shed 3 bases, with 11 bases lying between them. Germline lookup yields CDR1 MNHNS and CDR2 SASEGT. CDR3 nucleotide sequence: TGTGCCAGCAGTGAAGCGCGGGGGATAGCTAATGAAAAACTGTTTTTT. Protein sequence: CASSEARGIANEKLFF.

Written as DNA, the CDR3 is TGTGCCAGCAGACCGACCGGGACAGCCTATGGCTACACCTTC. This sequence encodes CASRPTGTAYGYTF. This chain joins TRBV5-6 and TRBJ1-2, with 7 bases that match TRBD1. The V segment lost 5 bases and the J segment 4 bases; nucleotides outside the gene matches: 8. Germline CDR1 reads SGHDT; CDR2 reads YYEEEE. The CDR3 is 14 amino acids.

This sequence joins TRBV6-6 and TRBJ1-3, with D maybe TRBD1 (6 bases). Trimming removed 0 bases at V and 4 bases at J, with 10 bases between. Germline CDR1 reads MNHNY; CDR2 reads SVGAGI (reference sequence). The CDR3 is 15 amino acids. The CDR3 bases are TGTGCCAGCAGTTACTCGCAGGGGACCGGAAACACCATATATTTT. This codes for CASSYSQGTGNTIYF.

The V gene is TRBV5-8, the J gene TRBJ2-5; 10 bases map to TRBD2. The CDR3 contains 15 residues. V shed 2 bases, J shed 6 bases, and the junction held 7 bases outside the gene matches. Per germline, CDR1 SGHTS and CDR2 YDEGEE. The CDR3 region is CASSLQAGGRQTQYF. CDR3 DNA: TGTGCCAGCAGCTTACAAGCGGGGGGGCGGCAGACCCAGTACTTC.

This chain uses TRBV20-1 with TRBJ2-3; D call uncertain. The length of the CDR3 is 11 residues. The V end was cut by 5 bases, the J end by 5 bases, with 8 bases between. Germline V gene sequence: CDR1 DFQATT, CDR2 SNEGSKA (reference sequence). The CDR3 loop reads CSAGKEDTQYF. The CDR3 region has the DNA TGCAGTGCTGGTAAGGAAGATACGCAGTATTTT.

The chain carries TRBV11-1 and TRBJ2-7, with D possibly TRBD1 on 6 matching bases. Trimming took off 5 bases at V and 1 base at J, with 18 bases between the two ends. Germline lookup yields CDR1 SGHAT and CDR2 FQDESV (reference sequence). This CDR3 has 16 amino acids. The CDR3, as DNA: TGTGCCAGCAGCCTCTGGGACACCCCGCGGTCCTACGAGCAGTACTTC. It encodes CASSLWDTPRSYEQYF.

This clone is large (0.1 to 1%) within its sample. The V and J genes are TRBV7-9 and TRBJ1-3; possibly TRBD1 for D (6 bases). Per germline, CDR1 SEHNR and CDR2 FQNEAQ (reference sequence). The V and J ends lost 5 bases and 2 bases respectively, with 13 bases between them. There are 15 residues in the CDR3. CDR3 in DNA: TGTGCCAGCAGCGGGGGCGGAGTGCCTGGAAACACCATATATTTT. It yields the protein CASSGGGVPGNTIYF.

This chain uses TRBV4-1 with TRBJ2-5, with D possibly TRBD2 on 5 matching bases. This CDR3 region has 13 residues. The V end was cut by 0 bases, the J end by 3 bases, with 5 bases between. CDR1 is MGHRA, CDR2 YSYEKL, per germline. Here the CDR3 reads CASSQEREETQYF. In DNA form, the CDR3 reads TGCGCCAGCAGCCAAGAGAGGGAAGAGACCCAGTACTTC.

This clone was detected only once. This chain uses TRBV6-6 with TRBJ2-1, with 9 bases fitting TRBD1. V shed 7 bases and J 4 bases; nucleotides not matched to a gene: 8. Germline CDR1 is MNHNY and CDR2 is SVGAGI (reference sequence). The CDR3 is made up of 15 amino acids. CDR3 sequence (DNA): TGTGCCAGCACCCCGGGACAGGGACTTTACAATGAGCAGTTCTTC. It encodes CASTPGQGLYNEQFF.

CDR3 protein: CASSFRGYGANVLTF. Here the CDR3 DNA reads TGTGCCAGCAGTTTTCGGGGTTATGGGGCCAACGTCCTGACTTTC. J is TRBJ2-6 and V is TRBV28; the D gene is possibly TRBD2 (5 bases). This CDR3 comprises 15 residues. Trimming shortened V by 3 bases and J by 3 bases, and 9 bases separated the two germline ends. CDR1 is MDHEN, CDR2 SYDVKM, per germline.

The chain carries TRBV19 and TRBJ2-1; 13 bases agree with TRBD2. The CDR3 runs to 16 residues. Germline CDR1 reads LNHDA; CDR2 reads SQIVND (reference sequence). Losses at the gene ends were 4 bases for V and 2 bases for J; bases not matched to a gene: 2. CDR3 residues: CASSRTSGSPYNEQFF. The CDR3 DNA reads TGTGCCAGTAGTAGGACTAGCGGGAGCCCCTACAATGAGCAGTTCTTC. The full variable domain, with the rest looked up from reference TRBV19 and TRBJ2-1, is DGGITQSPKYLFRKEGQNVTLSCEQNLNHDAMYWYRQDPGQGLRLIYYSQIVNDFQKGDIAEGYSVSREKKESFPLTVTSAQKNPTAFYLCASSRTSGSPYNEQFFGPGTRLTVL.

The gene calls are TRBV19 and TRBJ2-1; the D is unclear. The CDR3 runs 11 residues. The V end lost 10 bases, the J end lost 8 bases, and 12 bases lay between the germline ends. Germline V gene data show CDR1 as LNHDA and CDR2 as SQIVND (reference sequence). CDR3 protein: CATQMVDEQFF. DNA of the CDR3: TGTGCCACCCAGATGGTAGATGAGCAGTTCTTC.

The gene calls are TRBV27 and TRBJ2-6, with no clear D. This CDR3 is built from 13 residues. Germline CDR1 MNHEY, CDR2 SMNVEV (reference sequence). The V end lost 5 bases, the J end lost 0 bases, and 2 bases lay between the germline ends. The chain's CDR3 is CASSVSGANVLTF. The CDR3 nucleotides are TGTGCCAGCAGTGTCTCTGGGGCCAACGTCCTGACTTTC. The variable domain in full, completed from reference TRBV27 and TRBJ2-6, reads EAQVTQNPRYLITVTGKKLTVTCSQNMNHEYMSWYRQDPGLGLRQIYYSMNVEVTDKGDVPEGYKVSRKEKRNFPLILESPSPNQTSLYFCASSVSGANVLTFGAGSRLTVL.

The chain employs TRBV9 and TRBJ1-5; a possible D gene is TRBD1 (5 bases). V lost 4 bases, J lost 7 bases, and 9 bases lay in between. The V gene's germline CDR1 is SGDLS and CDR2 YYNGEE. The CDR3 is 12 residues long. CDR3 coding DNA: TGTGCCAGCAGCTCCGGGGGACAGCCCCAGCATTTT. Its protein product is CASSSGGQPQHF.

V usage is TRBV6-1 and J usage is TRBJ2-3, with D unresolved. V lost 1 base to trimming and J lost 0 bases, with 5 bases between them. This CDR3 has 14 amino acids. CDR1 is MNHNS, CDR2 SASEGT, per germline. CDR3 nucleotide sequence: TGTGCCAGCAGTGAAGTTGGCAGCACAGATACGCAGTATTTT. Translated: CASSEVGSTDTQYF.

The V gene is TRBV7-8, the J gene TRBJ2-3, with D hard to call. Germline V CDR1 and CDR2: SGHVS, FQNEAQ. The V gene lost 5 bases and the J gene lost 4 bases, with 10 bases spanning the gap. The CDR3 length is 13 residues. In DNA form, the CDR3 reads TGTGCCAGCAGCACGCGAGAGGCAGATACGCAGTATTTT. Its translation is CASSTREADTQYF.

This clone was counted a few times. The chain uses TRBV4-2 and TRBJ1-3; D is uncertain. This CDR3 comprises 16 residues. Germline loops: CDR1 LGHNA, CDR2 YNFKEQ. V was trimmed by 1 base and J by 0 bases, leaving 10 bases between them. Here the CDR3 DNA reads TGTGCCAGCAGCCAAGGACGACAACTCTCTGGAAACACCATATATTTT. This encodes CASSQGRQLSGNTIYF.

This chain's CDR3 is CASGNRGQETQYF. The CDR3, as DNA: TGTGCCAGCGGGAACAGGGGGCAGGAGACCCAGTACTTC. The chain has TRBV27 and TRBJ2-5; TRBD1 aligns across 9 bases. The CDR3 has 13 residues. In germline, CDR1 is MNHEY, CDR2 SMNVEV (reference sequence). V dropped 8 bases and J dropped 5; count of bases not matched to a gene: 6.

In DNA, the CDR3 is TGTGCCAGCAGCCTCACAGATACGCAGTATTTT. Translating gives CASSLTDTQYF. The rearrangement joins TRBV7-3 to TRBJ2-3; unclear D gene. This CDR3 has 11 residues. V was clipped by 5 bases and J by 2 bases, with 2 bases between them. Germline CDR1 SGHTA, CDR2 FQGTGA. The full variable domain, its missing parts supplied by reference TRBV7-3 and TRBJ2-3, is GAGVSQTPSNKVTEKGKYVELRCDPISGHTALYWYRQSLGQGPEFLIYFQGTGAADDSGLPNDRFFAVRPEGSVSTLKIQRTERGDSAVYLCASSLTDTQYFGPGTRLTVL.

The chain is built from TRBV5-4 and TRBJ2-1, with a possible D match to TRBD2 (5 bases). The CDR3 runs to 14 residues. From germline, CDR1 is SGHNT and CDR2 YYREEE (reference sequence). V was cut by 1 base and J by 3 bases, with 8 bases left in between. The CDR3 region has the DNA TGTGCCAGCAGCTTGCTAGCCAACTACAATGAGCAGTTCTTC. This gives the protein CASSLLANYNEQFF. The full variable domain, its missing parts supplied by reference TRBV5-4 and TRBJ2-1, is ETGVTQSPTHLIKTRGQQVTLRCSSQSGHNTVSWYQQALGQGPQFIFQYYREEENGRGNFPPRFSGLQFPNYSSELNVNALELDDSALYLCASSLLANYNEQFFGPGTRLTVL.

The chain joins TRBV6-6 to TRBJ1-2; D may be TRBD1 (6 bases). V was pared by 6 bases and J by 4 bases, with 9 bases between. Germline CDR1 reads MNHNY; CDR2 reads SVGAGI (reference sequence). This CDR3 is 12 amino acids long. In DNA form, the CDR3 reads TGTGCCAGCAGGGACAGAGTCTATGGCTACACCTTC. Encoded protein: CASRDRVYGYTF.

This sequence joins TRBV19 and TRBJ1-3; D gene ambiguous. The germline V and J ends were trimmed by 8 bases and 4 bases, with 12 bases remaining between them. This CDR3 spans 13 amino acids. Per the germline V gene, CDR1 is LNHDA and CDR2 is SQIVND (reference sequence). The CDR3 sequence is CASSSMQGNTIYF. CDR3 bases: TGTGCCAGTTCCTCGATGCAAGGAAACACCATATATTTT.

The V gene is TRBV28, the J gene TRBJ1-4; no clear D. The CDR3 totals 13 residues. The germline gives CDR1 MDHEN, CDR2 SYDVKM. The ends were cut back, 6 bases at V and 8 bases at J, with 13 bases in the middle. The CDR3 loop reads CASSGRLGEKLFF. The CDR3 coding sequence is TGTGCCAGCAGCGGCCGCCTTGGGGAAAAACTGTTTTTT.

This clone appeared a few times. The chain combines TRBV6-1 with TRBJ1-2; 7 bases agree with TRBD1. V shed 4 bases, J shed 13 bases, and the junction held 9 bases outside the gene matches. The CDR3 spans 12 residues. Germline V gene lookup returns CDR1 MNHNS and CDR2 SASEGT. The CDR3 DNA sequence: TGTGCCAGCAGTGCCCAGGGGGGGAGGTGCACCTTC. It codes for CASSAQGGRCTF.

The genes are TRBV5-6 and TRBJ2-5; D gene unclear. The CDR3 contains 13 residues. Germline V gene lookup returns CDR1 SGHDT and CDR2 YYEEEE. Between the trimmed V and J ends, which lost 7 bases and 0 bases, there was a span of 10 bases. The chain's CDR3 is CASGIVHQETQYF. The DNA of the CDR3 is TGTGCCAGCGGCATTGTCCACCAAGAGACCCAGTACTTC.

The sample holds one count of this clone. This CDR3 is CASGKEWGQGYEQYF. CDR3 in DNA: TGTGCCAGCGGGAAGGAGTGGGGACAGGGGTACGAGCAGTACTTC. This chain connects TRBV6-1 to TRBJ2-7; 10 nucleotides agree with TRBD1. CDR3 size: 15 residues. CDR1 and CDR2 from the germline V gene are MNHNS and SASEGT. J gave up 4 bases and V 8 bases, and 11 bases lay outside the gene matches.

J is TRBJ2-3 and V is TRBV25-1; D not resolved. Germline V gene lookup returns CDR1 MGHDK and CDR2 SYGVNS. The V end was cut by 11 bases, the J end by 2 bases, with 2 bases between. The CDR3 is 9 amino acids. The CDR3 region is CAATDTQYF. CDR3 coding DNA: TGTGCCGCCACAGATACGCAGTATTTT.